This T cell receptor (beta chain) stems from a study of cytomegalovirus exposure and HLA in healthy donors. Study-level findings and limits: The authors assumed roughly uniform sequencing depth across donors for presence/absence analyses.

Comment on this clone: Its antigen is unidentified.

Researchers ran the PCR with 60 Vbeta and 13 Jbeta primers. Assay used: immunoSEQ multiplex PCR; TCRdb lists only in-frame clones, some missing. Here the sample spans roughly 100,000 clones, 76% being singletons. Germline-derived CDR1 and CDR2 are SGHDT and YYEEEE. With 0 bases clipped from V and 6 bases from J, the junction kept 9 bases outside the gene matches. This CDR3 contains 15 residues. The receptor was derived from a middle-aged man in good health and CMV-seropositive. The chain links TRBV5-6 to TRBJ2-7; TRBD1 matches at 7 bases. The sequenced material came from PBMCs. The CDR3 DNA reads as TGTGCCAGCAGCTTGGTCCTATCTTCAGGGGGCGAGCAGTACTTC. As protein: CASSLVLSSGGEQYF.